The source of this T cell receptor beta chain is a study of cytomegalovirus exposure and HLA in healthy donors. The protocol was immunoSEQ multiplex PCR, while the TCRdb copy is restricted to in-frame clones and leaves out a portion. Among 100,000 to 150,000 clones listed, about 93% were seen once. Whole-study findings and limits: The majority of TCR sequences were rare, yet some public TCRs appeared in many donors.

Comment on this clone: Antigen specificity is unknown.

The donors belonged to the roughly 110-subject validation cohort, separate from the 666-subject first cohort. The clonotype was recovered from a woman under 30 in good health and CMV-seronegative. The sequencing input was PBMCs.

CDR3 protein: CASSVAQSPMNTEAFF. Here the CDR3 DNA reads TGTGCCAGCAGCGTAGCACAGTCTCCAATGAACACTGAAGCTTTCTTT. This chain uses TRBV9 with TRBJ1-1; the D is unclear. The CDR3 is 16 residues long. CDR1 is SGDLS and CDR2 is YYNGEE in the germline V gene. Between the trimmed V and J ends, which lost 0 bases and 0 bases, there was a span of 12 bases.